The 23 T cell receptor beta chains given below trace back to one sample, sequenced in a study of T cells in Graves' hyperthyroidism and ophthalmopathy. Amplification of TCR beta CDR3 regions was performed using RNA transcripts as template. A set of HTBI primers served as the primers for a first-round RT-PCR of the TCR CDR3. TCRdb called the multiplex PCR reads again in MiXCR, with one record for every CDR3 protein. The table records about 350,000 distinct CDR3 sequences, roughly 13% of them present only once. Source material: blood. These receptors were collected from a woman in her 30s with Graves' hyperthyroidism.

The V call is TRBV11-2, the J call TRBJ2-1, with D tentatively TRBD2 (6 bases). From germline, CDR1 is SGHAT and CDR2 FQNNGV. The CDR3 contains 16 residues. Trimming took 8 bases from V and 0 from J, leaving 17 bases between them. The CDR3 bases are TGTGCCAGCTCTCCTTATAGCGGAAGCTCCTACAATGAGCAGTTCTTC. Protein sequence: CASSPYSGSSYNEQFF.

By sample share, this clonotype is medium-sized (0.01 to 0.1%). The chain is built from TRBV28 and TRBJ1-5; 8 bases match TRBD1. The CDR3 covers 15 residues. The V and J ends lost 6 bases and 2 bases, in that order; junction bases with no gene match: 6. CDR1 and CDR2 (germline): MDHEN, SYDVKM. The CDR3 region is CASRQPGQGNQPQHF. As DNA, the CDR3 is TGTGCCAGCAGGCAACCGGGACAGGGCAATCAGCCCCAGCATTTT.

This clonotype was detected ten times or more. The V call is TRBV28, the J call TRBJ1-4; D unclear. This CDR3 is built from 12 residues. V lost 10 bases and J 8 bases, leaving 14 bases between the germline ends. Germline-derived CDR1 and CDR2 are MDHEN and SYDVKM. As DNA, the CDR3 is TGTGCCACCTTTGGCGGGTTAGAAAAACTGTTTTTT. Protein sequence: CATFGGLEKLFF.

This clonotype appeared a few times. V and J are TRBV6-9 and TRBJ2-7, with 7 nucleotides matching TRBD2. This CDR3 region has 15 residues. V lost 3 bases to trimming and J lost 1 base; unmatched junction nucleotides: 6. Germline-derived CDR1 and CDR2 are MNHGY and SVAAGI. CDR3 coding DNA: TGTGCCAGCAGTTACCCCGCGGGAGAGTCCTACGAGCAGTACTTC. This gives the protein CASSYPAGESYEQYF.

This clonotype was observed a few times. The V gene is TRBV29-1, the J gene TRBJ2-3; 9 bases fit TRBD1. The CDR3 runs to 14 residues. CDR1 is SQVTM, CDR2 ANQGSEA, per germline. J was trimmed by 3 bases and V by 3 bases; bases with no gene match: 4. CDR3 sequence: CSVDGTGITDTQYF. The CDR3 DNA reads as TGCAGCGTTGACGGGACAGGGATAACAGATACGCAGTATTTT.

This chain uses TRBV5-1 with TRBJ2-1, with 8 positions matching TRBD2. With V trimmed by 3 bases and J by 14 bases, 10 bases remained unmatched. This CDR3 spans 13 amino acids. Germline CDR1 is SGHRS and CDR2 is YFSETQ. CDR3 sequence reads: CASSSGPNGREFF. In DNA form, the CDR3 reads TGCGCCAGCAGCTCTGGACCTAACGGGAGGGAGTTCTTC.

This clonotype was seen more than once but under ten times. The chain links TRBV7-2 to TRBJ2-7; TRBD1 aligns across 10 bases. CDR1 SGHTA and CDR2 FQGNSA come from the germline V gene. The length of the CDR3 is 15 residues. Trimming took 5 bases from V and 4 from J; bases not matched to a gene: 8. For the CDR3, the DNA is TGTGCCAGCAGCCTTGCCGACAGGGGGCGATACGAGCAGTACTTC. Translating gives CASSLADRGRYEQYF.

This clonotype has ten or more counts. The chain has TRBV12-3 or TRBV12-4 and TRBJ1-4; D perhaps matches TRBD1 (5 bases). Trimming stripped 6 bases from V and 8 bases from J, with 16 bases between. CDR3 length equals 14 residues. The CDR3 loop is CASRSQGVEEKLFF. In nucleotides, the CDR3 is TGTGCCAGCAGATCGCAGGGAGTTGAGGAAAAACTGTTTTTT.

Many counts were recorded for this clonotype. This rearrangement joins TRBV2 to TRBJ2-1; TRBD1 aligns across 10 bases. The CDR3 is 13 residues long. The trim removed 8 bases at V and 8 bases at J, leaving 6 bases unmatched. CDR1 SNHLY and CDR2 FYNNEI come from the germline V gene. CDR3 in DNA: TGTGCCAGCCGGGACAGGGGATTTGATGAGCAGTTCTTC. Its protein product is CASRDRGFDEQFF.

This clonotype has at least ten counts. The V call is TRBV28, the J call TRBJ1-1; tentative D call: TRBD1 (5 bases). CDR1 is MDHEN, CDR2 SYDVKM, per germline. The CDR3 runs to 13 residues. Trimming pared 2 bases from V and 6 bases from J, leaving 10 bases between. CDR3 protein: CASSLAREAEAFF. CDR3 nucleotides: TGTGCCAGCAGTTTAGCCAGGGAAGCTGAAGCTTTCTTT. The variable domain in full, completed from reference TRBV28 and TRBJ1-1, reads DVKVTQSSRYLVKRTGEKVFLECVQDMDHENMFWYRQDPGLGLRLIYFSYDVKMKEKGDIPEGYSVSREKKERFSLILESASTNQTSMYLCASSLAREAEAFFGQGTRLTVV.

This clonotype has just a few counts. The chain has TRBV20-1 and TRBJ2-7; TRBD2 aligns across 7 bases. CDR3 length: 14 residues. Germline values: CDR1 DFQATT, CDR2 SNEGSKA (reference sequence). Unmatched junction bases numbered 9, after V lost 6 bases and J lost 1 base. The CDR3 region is CSASSGTGSYEQYF. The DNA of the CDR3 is TGCAGTGCGTCCAGCGGGACGGGTTCCTACGAGCAGTACTTC.

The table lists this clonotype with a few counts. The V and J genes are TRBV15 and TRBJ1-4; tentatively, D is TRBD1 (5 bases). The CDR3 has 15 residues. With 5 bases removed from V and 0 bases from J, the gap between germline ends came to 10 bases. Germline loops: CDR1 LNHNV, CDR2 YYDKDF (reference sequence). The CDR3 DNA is TGTGCCACCAGCGGGGGGGGGGCAACTAATGAAAAACTGTTTTTT. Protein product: CATSGGGATNEKLFF.

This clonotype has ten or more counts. The CDR3 protein is CASSFGVQPQHF. The CDR3 DNA follows: TGTGCCAGCAGTTTCGGGGTTCAGCCCCAGCATTTT. This sequence joins TRBV12-3 or TRBV12-4 and TRBJ1-5; D is undetermined. V was shortened by 3 bases and J by 6 bases, with 6 bases between the two germline ends. CDR3 length: 12 amino acids.

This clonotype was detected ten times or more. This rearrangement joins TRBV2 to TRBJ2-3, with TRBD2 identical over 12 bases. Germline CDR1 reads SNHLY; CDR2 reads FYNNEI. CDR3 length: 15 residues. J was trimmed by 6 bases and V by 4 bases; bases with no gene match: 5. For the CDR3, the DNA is TGTGCCAGCAGTGGAAGGACTAGCGGGACGGATACGCAGTATTTT. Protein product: CASSGRTSGTDTQYF.

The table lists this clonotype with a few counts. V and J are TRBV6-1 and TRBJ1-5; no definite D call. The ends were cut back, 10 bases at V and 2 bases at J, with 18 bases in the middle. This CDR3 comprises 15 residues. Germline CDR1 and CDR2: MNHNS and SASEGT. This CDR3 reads CATRVFAHGNQPQHF. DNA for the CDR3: TGTGCCACGCGGGTGTTCGCCCATGGCAATCAGCCCCAGCATTTT.

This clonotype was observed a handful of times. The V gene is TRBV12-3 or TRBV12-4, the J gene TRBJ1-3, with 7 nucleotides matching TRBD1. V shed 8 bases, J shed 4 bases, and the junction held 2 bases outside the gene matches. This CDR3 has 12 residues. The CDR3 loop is CASQGEGNTIYF. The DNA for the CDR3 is TGTGCCAGCCAGGGGGAAGGAAACACCATATATTTT.

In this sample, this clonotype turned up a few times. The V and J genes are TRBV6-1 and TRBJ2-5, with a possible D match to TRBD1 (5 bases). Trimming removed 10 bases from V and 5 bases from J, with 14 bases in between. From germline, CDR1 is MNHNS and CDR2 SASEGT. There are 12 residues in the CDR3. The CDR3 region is CATQRGGETQYF. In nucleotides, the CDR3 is TGTGCCACCCAAAGGGGTGGGGAGACCCAGTACTTC.

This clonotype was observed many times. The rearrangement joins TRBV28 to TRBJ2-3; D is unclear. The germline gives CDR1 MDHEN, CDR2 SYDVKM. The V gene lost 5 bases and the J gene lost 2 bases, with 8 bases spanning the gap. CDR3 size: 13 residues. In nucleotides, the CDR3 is TGTGCCAGCAGTCCCCCGGACACAGATACGCAGTATTTT. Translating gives CASSPPDTDTQYF.

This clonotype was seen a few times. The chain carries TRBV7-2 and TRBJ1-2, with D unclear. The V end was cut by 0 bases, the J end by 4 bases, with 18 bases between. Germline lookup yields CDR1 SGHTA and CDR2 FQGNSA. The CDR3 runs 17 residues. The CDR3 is CASSLAGDTASLYGYTF. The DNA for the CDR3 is TGTGCCAGCAGCTTAGCGGGTGATACAGCTTCCCTCTATGGCTACACCTTC.

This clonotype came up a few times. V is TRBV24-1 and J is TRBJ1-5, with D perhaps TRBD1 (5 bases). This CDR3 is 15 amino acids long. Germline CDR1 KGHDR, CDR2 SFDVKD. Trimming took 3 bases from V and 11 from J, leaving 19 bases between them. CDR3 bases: TGTGCCACCAGTGATCCAACCAAACCCGGGGGGGCCCAGCATTTT. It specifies CATSDPTKPGGAQHF.

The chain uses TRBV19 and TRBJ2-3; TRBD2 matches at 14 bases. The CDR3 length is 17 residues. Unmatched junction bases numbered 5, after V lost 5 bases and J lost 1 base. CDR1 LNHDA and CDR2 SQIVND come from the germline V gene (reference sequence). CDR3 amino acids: CASSFGLAGGRTDTQYF. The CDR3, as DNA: TGTGCCAGTAGTTTCGGACTAGCGGGAGGACGCACAGATACGCAGTATTTT.

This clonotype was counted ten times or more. The CDR3 sequence: CASSLKTGDTQYF. As DNA, the CDR3 is TGTGCCAGCAGCCTCAAGACGGGAGATACGCAGTATTTT. This chain joins TRBV7-2 and TRBJ2-3; unclear D gene. Germline V gene sequence: CDR1 SGHTA, CDR2 FQGNSA. This CDR3 is built from 13 residues. The V end lost 5 bases, the J end lost 5 bases, and 11 bases lay between the germline ends. The full variable domain, completed using reference TRBV7-2 and TRBJ2-3, is GAGVSQSPSNKVTEKGKDVELRCDPISGHTALYWYRQSLGQGLEFLIYFQGNSAPDKSGLPSDRFSAERTGGSVSTLTIQRTQQEDSAVYLCASSLKTGDTQYFGPGTRLTVL.

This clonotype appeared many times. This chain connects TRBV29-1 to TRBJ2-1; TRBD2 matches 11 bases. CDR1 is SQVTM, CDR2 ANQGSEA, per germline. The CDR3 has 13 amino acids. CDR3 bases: TGCAGTTACCTTAGCGGGAGGGCCGCCGAGCAGTTCTTC. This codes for CSYLSGRAAEQFF.